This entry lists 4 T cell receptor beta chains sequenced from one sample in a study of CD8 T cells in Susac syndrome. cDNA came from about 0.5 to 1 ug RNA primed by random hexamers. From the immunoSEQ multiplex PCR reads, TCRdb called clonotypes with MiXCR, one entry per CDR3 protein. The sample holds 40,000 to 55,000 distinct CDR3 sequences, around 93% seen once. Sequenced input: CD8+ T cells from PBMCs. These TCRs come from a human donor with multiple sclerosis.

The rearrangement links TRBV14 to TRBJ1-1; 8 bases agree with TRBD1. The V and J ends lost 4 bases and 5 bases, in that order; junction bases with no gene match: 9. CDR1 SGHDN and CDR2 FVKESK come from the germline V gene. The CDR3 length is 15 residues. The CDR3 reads CASSPQGALGTEAFF. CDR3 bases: TGTGCCAGCAGCCCCCAGGGGGCCTTGGGGACTGAAGCTTTCTTT.

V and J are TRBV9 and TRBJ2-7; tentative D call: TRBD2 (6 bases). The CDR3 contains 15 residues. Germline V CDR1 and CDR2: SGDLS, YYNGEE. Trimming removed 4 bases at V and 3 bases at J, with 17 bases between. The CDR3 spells CASSPWGTPSYEQYF. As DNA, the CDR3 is TGTGCCAGCAGCCCTTGGGGGACTCCTAGCTACGAGCAGTACTTC.

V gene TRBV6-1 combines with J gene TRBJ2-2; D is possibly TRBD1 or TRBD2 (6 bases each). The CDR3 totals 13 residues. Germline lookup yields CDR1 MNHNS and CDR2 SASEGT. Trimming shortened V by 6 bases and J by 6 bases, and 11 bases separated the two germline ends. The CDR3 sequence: CASSNRGPGELFF. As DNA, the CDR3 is TGTGCCAGCAGCAACCGGGGGCCCGGGGAGCTGTTTTTT.

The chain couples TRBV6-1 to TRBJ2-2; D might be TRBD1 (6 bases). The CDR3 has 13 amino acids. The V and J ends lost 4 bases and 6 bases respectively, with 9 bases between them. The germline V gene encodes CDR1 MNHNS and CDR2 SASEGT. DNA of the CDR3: TGTGCCAGCAGTGCCAGGGGCCCCGGGGAGCTGTTTTTT. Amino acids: CASSARGPGELFF.